One sample yielded the 26 T cell receptor beta chains listed below, sequenced in a study of blood T cell repertoires in COVID-19. Data came from immunoSEQ multiplex PCR; TCRdb stores just in-frame clones and leaves some out. The repertoire holds hundreds of thousands of clones, roughly 87% seen once, with 0.65% to 0.9% in the top ten. The sample was peripheral blood. These receptors were taken from a woman in her 30s with acute or convalescent COVID-19.

This clone was observed a few times. The rearrangement joins TRBV5-4 to TRBJ1-2; 7 bases match TRBD1. The CDR3 is 14 amino acids. With 0 bases clipped from V and 2 bases from J, the junction kept 1 base outside the gene matches. From germline, CDR1 is SGHNT and CDR2 YYREEE (reference sequence). CDR3 in amino acids: CASSLAGQNYGYTF. In DNA, the CDR3 is TGTGCCAGCAGCTTGGCGGGACAGAACTATGGCTACACCTTC.

Written as DNA, the CDR3 is TGTGCCATCAGTGAGAGTGGGGGGGTCTACAATGAGCAGTTCTTC. This gives the protein CAISESGGVYNEQFF. The rearrangement uses TRBV10-3 and TRBJ2-1; 7 positions match TRBD2. The CDR3 consists of 15 residues. Per the germline V gene, CDR1 is ENHRY and CDR2 is SYGVKD. J lost 3 bases, V lost 2 bases, and 4 bases had no gene match.

This clone occurred once. The chain uses TRBV30 and TRBJ2-7; D is possibly TRBD1 (6 bases). Trimming cost V 3 bases and J 7 bases, with 19 bases left between them. The CDR3 is 14 residues long. The V gene's germline CDR1 is GTSNPN and CDR2 SVGIG (reference sequence). For the CDR3, the DNA is TGTGCCTGGAGCGCAACAGGGATATTCGGGGAGCAGTACTTC. This sequence encodes CAWSATGIFGEQYF.

This clone was observed a single time. This chain joins TRBV6-4 and TRBJ2-1; TRBD2 agrees at 11 bases. CDR1 and CDR2 from the germline V gene are MRHNA and SNTAGT. The CDR3 is made up of 15 amino acids. The V and J ends lost 6 bases and 6 bases, in that order; junction bases with no gene match: 7. As DNA, the CDR3 is TGTGCCAGCAGACCACTAGCGGGAGCGGTCAATGAGCAGTTCTTC. The encoded protein is CASRPLAGAVNEQFF.

The chain recombines TRBV19 with TRBJ2-5, with 10 bases that match TRBD2. CDR1 is LNHDA, CDR2 SQIVND, per germline (reference sequence). Losses at the gene ends were 4 bases for V and 5 bases for J; bases not matched to a gene: 7. The CDR3 contains 15 residues. CDR3 coding DNA: TGTGCCAGTAGTAGAAGCGGGAGGGCCCGGGAGACCCAGTACTTC. It is translated as CASSRSGRARETQYF.

This clone was detected only a few times. The chain employs TRBV6-2 or TRBV6-3 and TRBJ1-5; TRBD1 matches at 7 bases. Germline V gene data show CDR1 as MNHEY and CDR2 as SVGEGT. After removal of 5 bases from V and 7 bases from J, the junction contained 11 bases not matched to a gene. The CDR3 loop spans 15 amino acids. This CDR3 is CASSQATGWRQPQHF. CDR3 DNA: TGTGCCAGCAGTCAGGCGACAGGGTGGAGACAGCCCCAGCATTTT.

The J gene is TRBJ2-1, the V gene TRBV5-8; D gene uncertain. V lost 5 bases to trimming and J lost 8 bases, with 14 bases between them. The CDR3 is 13 amino acids. The V gene's germline CDR1 is SGHTS and CDR2 YDEGEE. In DNA, the CDR3 is TGTGCCAGCAGTTGGGCAGAGATGGATGAGCAGTTCTTC. Its protein is CASSWAEMDEQFF.

The chain has TRBV7-9 and TRBJ2-6; TRBD1 might be the D (6 bases). Germline V gene lookup returns CDR1 SEHNR and CDR2 FQNEAQ (reference sequence). The CDR3 is 17 residues long. Trimming removed 5 bases from V and 1 base from J, with 15 bases in between. The CDR3 reads CASSHRDIGSGANVLTF. The CDR3 coding sequence is TGTGCCAGCAGCCACCGGGACATTGGTTCTGGGGCCAACGTCCTGACTTTC.

The V gene is TRBV9, the J gene TRBJ2-7; 9 nucleotides align to TRBD2. Trimming removed 4 bases from V and 4 bases from J; junction bases left unmatched: 6. The germline V gene has CDR1 SGDLS and CDR2 YYNGEE. This CDR3 spans 14 amino acids. CDR3 bases: TGTGCCAGCAGCAAGGGTAGCGGGAGTTACGAGCAGTACTTC. Its translation is CASSKGSGSYEQYF.

The chain has TRBV10-3 and TRBJ2-7, with 11 bases fitting TRBD1. The V and J ends lost 6 bases and 3 bases, in that order; junction bases with no gene match: 4. The germline V gene has CDR1 ENHRY and CDR2 SYGVKD. The CDR3 contains 14 residues. CDR3 nucleotides: TGTGCCATCAGCGGACAGGGGGCAGGCTACGAGCAGTACTTC. Its translation is CAISGQGAGYEQYF.

The chain uses TRBV2 and TRBJ2-2; tentative D call: TRBD2 (6 bases). Germline values: CDR1 SNHLY, CDR2 FYNNEI. The V end lost 0 bases, the J end lost 4 bases, and 12 bases lay between the germline ends. The CDR3 contains 16 residues. The CDR3 spells CASSEAGTGLTGELFF. For the CDR3, the DNA is TGTGCCAGCAGTGAAGCGGGGACTGGACTCACCGGGGAGCTGTTTTTT. Combining the CDR3 with reference TRBV2 and TRBJ2-2 gives the whole variable domain EPEVTQTPSHQVTQMGQEVILRCVPISNHLYFYWYRQILGQKVEFLVSFYNNEISEKSEIFDDQFSVERPDGSNFTLKIRSTKLEDSAMYFCASSEAGTGLTGELFFGEGSRLTVL.

The V and J genes are TRBV4-3 and TRBJ1-2; tentative D call: TRBD1 (6 bases). Trimming cost V 5 bases and J 2 bases, with 9 bases left between them. CDR3 length: 13 amino acids. Germline CDR1 LGHNA, CDR2 YSLEER. The DNA of the CDR3 is TGCGCCAGCAGCGCCCAGGGGAACTATGGCTACACCTTC. It yields the protein CASSAQGNYGYTF.

This sequence joins TRBV6-1 and TRBJ2-2; the match to TRBD2 covers 9 bases. The CDR3 extends over 19 amino acids. The germline V gene has CDR1 MNHNS and CDR2 SASEGT. V was pared by 1 base and J by 2 bases, with 11 bases of the junction left unmatched. CDR3 bases: TGTGCCAGCAGTGAAGTTGTCTTGGGGCTAGCGGGAAACACCGGGGAGCTGTTTTTT. Its protein is CASSEVVLGLAGNTGELFF.

A single count supports this clone. This rearrangement joins TRBV7-2 to TRBJ1-2; D gene uncertain. V was shortened by 5 bases and J by 4 bases, with 17 bases between the two germline ends. Germline values: CDR1 SGHTA, CDR2 FQGNSA. The CDR3 sequence is 15 residues long. CDR3 coding DNA: TGTGCCAGCAGCGCAGAGGGATCCCGGGGCTATGGCTACACCTTC. Its translation is CASSAEGSRGYGYTF.

The chain couples TRBV18 to TRBJ2-3, with 10 bases fitting TRBD2. V dropped 4 bases and J dropped 3; count of bases not matched to a gene: 4. This CDR3 is 15 amino acids long. CDR1 is KGHSH, CDR2 LQKENI, per germline. Here the CDR3 DNA reads TGTGCCAGCTCACGAGGACTAGCGGCAACAGATACGCAGTATTTT. Translating it yields CASSRGLAATDTQYF.

The rearrangement uses TRBV11-2 and TRBJ1-3, with 9 bases identical to TRBD1. The CDR3 contains 14 residues. Germline CDR1 and CDR2: SGHAT and FQNNGV. Trimming cost V 4 bases and J 4 bases; bases outside gene matches: 2. The CDR3 protein is CASSSGTGGNTIYF. In DNA form, the CDR3 reads TGTGCCAGCAGCTCAGGGACAGGGGGAAACACCATATATTTT.

V gene TRBV2 combines with J gene TRBJ2-3; 9 bases match TRBD1. CDR3 length equals 15 residues. V dropped 2 bases and J dropped 3; count of bases not matched to a gene: 3. Germline CDR1 reads SNHLY; CDR2 reads FYNNEI. The CDR3 loop is CASSETGQGTDTQYF. The DNA for the CDR3 is TGTGCCAGCAGTGAAACAGGACAGGGGACAGATACGCAGTATTTT.

The chain uses TRBV11-3 and TRBJ2-7, with 10 bases lining up with TRBD1. In germline, CDR1 is SGHNT, CDR2 YENEEA. Germline trimming cut 3 bases from V and 2 bases from J; bases unmatched to any gene: 4. The CDR3 totals 15 residues. CDR3 residues: CASSFRDRGAYEQYF. The CDR3 nucleotides read TGTGCCAGCAGCTTTCGGGACAGGGGCGCCTACGAGCAGTACTTC.

J is TRBJ1-5 and V is TRBV5-1, with unresolved D. The CDR3 has 13 amino acids. Per the germline V gene, CDR1 is SGHRS and CDR2 is YFSETQ. The V end lost 0 bases, the J end lost 3 bases, and 4 bases lay between the germline ends. This chain's CDR3 is CASSLGLNQPQHF. The CDR3 DNA reads as TGCGCCAGCAGCTTGGGGCTCAATCAGCCCCAGCATTTT.

The rearrangement links TRBV5-1 to TRBJ2-2, with TRBD2 matching 13 bases. CDR3 length: 18 amino acids. V dropped 6 bases and J dropped 4; count of bases not matched to a gene: 12. CDR1 and CDR2 (germline): SGHRS, YFSETQ. CDR3 bases: TGCGCCAGCATGGCAGGACTAGCGGGAGCGGGAGGCACCGGGGAGCTGTTTTTT. Its translation is CASMAGLAGAGGTGELFF. Filled out from reference TRBV5-1 and TRBJ2-2, the complete variable domain reads KAGVTQTPRYLIKTRGQQVTLSCSPISGHRSVSWYQQTPGQGLQFLFEYFSETQRNKGNFPGRFSGRQFSNSRSEMNVSTLELGDSALYLCASMAGLAGAGGTGELFFGEGSRLTVL.

The rearrangement joins TRBV19 to TRBJ2-7, with 12 bases aligning to TRBD2. CDR1 and CDR2 from the germline V gene are LNHDA and SQIVND (reference sequence). The CDR3 loop spans 15 amino acids. The V and J ends lost 5 bases and 0 bases, in that order; junction bases with no gene match: 2. CDR3 nucleotides: TGTGCCAGTAGTGCGACTAGCGGGAGCTCCTACGAGCAGTACTTC. This translates into CASSATSGSSYEQYF.

This chain connects TRBV6-7 to TRBJ2-7; D may be TRBD1 (6 bases). TRBV6-7 is sorted into the ORF group, with uncertain function. V lost 2 bases and J 3 bases, leaving 11 bases between the germline ends. The CDR3 runs 14 residues. The CDR3 protein is CASSYGQRIYEQYF. The CDR3 coding sequence is TGTGCCAGCAGTTACGGACAGAGGATCTACGAGCAGTACTTC.

The chain couples TRBV28 to TRBJ1-3; 7 bases fit TRBD1. Losses at the gene ends were 8 bases for V and 7 bases for J; bases not matched to a gene: 11. The CDR3 loop spans 14 amino acids. Germline assignment: CDR1 MDHEN and CDR2 SYDVKM. CDR3 nucleotides: TGTGCCAGCCAATTGGACAGGTTGGTGAACACCATATATTTT. Translating it yields CASQLDRLVNTIYF.

The V gene is TRBV24-1, the J gene TRBJ2-1; maybe TRBD2 (5 bases). Germline CDR1 and CDR2: KGHDR and SFDVKD. V was trimmed by 2 bases and J by 0 bases, leaving 10 bases between them. The CDR3 covers 16 residues. The CDR3 loop is CATSDSRGSSYNEQFF. CDR3 nucleotide sequence: TGTGCCACCAGTGATTCCCGGGGAAGCTCCTACAATGAGCAGTTCTTC.

This rearrangement joins TRBV18 to TRBJ2-7, with D unclear. Per germline, CDR1 KGHSH and CDR2 LQKENI. The V gene lost 2 bases and the J gene lost 3 bases, with 8 bases spanning the gap. This CDR3 comprises 13 residues. CDR3 in amino acids: CASSPGLNYEQYF. The CDR3 DNA reads TGTGCCAGCTCACCAGGGCTGAACTACGAGCAGTACTTC.

The genes are TRBV5-1 and TRBJ2-3, with 9 bases fitting TRBD1. Germline V gene sequence: CDR1 SGHRS, CDR2 YFSETQ. The CDR3 spans 17 residues. With V trimmed by 4 bases and J by 6 bases, 15 bases remained unmatched. CDR3 DNA sequence: TGCGCCAGCAGCATTGTAACCGGGACAGGGATGTCGGATACGCAGTATTTT. It is translated as CASSIVTGTGMSDTQYF.